The 17 T cell receptor beta chains listed next were all sequenced from one sample in a study of T-cell memory formation after mild COVID-19. TCRdb reprocessed the 5' RACE reads with MiXCR, giving one entry per CDR3 protein. Among fewer than 250,000 distinct CDR3 sequences listed, under 12% were seen once. The sample consisted of PBMCs or a T cell subset sorted from them (not recorded which). These receptors all come from a man aged 18-30 years who had mild COVID-19 (a few samples of this study predate the infection). Cell type and time point are not known.

The rearrangement uses TRBV20-1 and TRBJ2-5, with 9 bases fitting TRBD1. The germline V gene encodes CDR1 DFQATT and CDR2 SNEGSKA (reference sequence). V gave up 4 bases and J gave up 2 bases; unmatched junction bases: 14. The CDR3 has 17 residues. CDR3: CSAITWGQGGGQETQYF. The CDR3 region has the DNA TGCAGTGCTATCACATGGGGACAGGGAGGAGGGCAAGAGACCCAGTACTTC.

This clonotype was counted ten times or more. CDR3 sequence (DNA): TGCGCCAGCAGCTTTACCTTGAACACTGAAGCTTTCTTT. It translates to CASSFTLNTEAFF. This sequence joins TRBV5-1 and TRBJ1-1; D ambiguous. Trimming removed 2 bases from V and 0 bases from J, with 5 bases in between. The CDR3 is 13 amino acids. Germline values: CDR1 SGHRS, CDR2 YFSETQ.

The chain combines TRBV9 with TRBJ2-6; D might be TRBD1 or TRBD2, each matching 6 bases. V was pared by 4 bases and J by 8 bases, with 10 bases between. CDR3 size: 13 residues. The germline CDR1 and CDR2 sequences are SGDLS and YYNGEE. CDR3 sequence: CASSRGPPNVLTF. DNA for the CDR3: TGTGCCAGCAGCCGGGGGCCCCCCAACGTCCTGACTTTC. Complete variable domain (other parts from reference TRBV9 and TRBJ2-6): DSGVTQTPKHLITATGQRVTLRCSPRSGDLSVYWYQQSLDQGLQFLIQYYNGEERAKGNILERFSAQQFPDLHSELNLSSLELGDSALYFCASSRGPPNVLTFGAGSRLTVL.

The CDR3 nucleotides read TGTGCCAGCAGCGTAGGTGTCTCCCCTGGCTCTGAAGCTTTCTTT. Translating it yields CASSVGVSPGSEAFF. The rearrangement joins TRBV9 to TRBJ1-1; no reliable D call. Germline V gene data show CDR1 as SGDLS and CDR2 as YYNGEE. This CDR3 is built from 15 residues. Trimming stripped 0 bases from V and 6 bases from J, with 15 bases between.

The chain is built from TRBV2 and TRBJ2-2; D may be TRBD1 (5 bases). Germline CDR1 SNHLY, CDR2 FYNNEI. V was pared by 3 bases and J by 1 base, with 9 bases between. The CDR3 covers 15 residues. This CDR3 is CASSEQGGNTGELFF. The CDR3 DNA sequence: TGTGCCAGCAGTGAGCAGGGTGGGAACACCGGGGAGCTGTTTTTT.

The sample holds many counts of this clonotype. The J gene is TRBJ1-1, the V gene TRBV6-6; 7 nucleotides line up with TRBD1. Trimming at V came to 6 bases and at J to 6 bases, leaving 19 bases not matched to a gene. CDR1 and CDR2 from the germline V gene are MNHNY and SVGAGI (reference sequence). This CDR3 is 17 amino acids long. The CDR3 spells CASSRIPDPLGTAEAFF. The CDR3, as DNA: TGTGCCAGCAGCCGGATCCCCGACCCCCTGGGGACAGCTGAAGCTTTCTTT.

This clonotype was picked up many times. V usage is TRBV7-8 and J usage is TRBJ2-1; no firm D call. The V and J ends lost 5 bases and 4 bases respectively, with 6 bases between them. The CDR3 spans 12 residues. Per germline, CDR1 SGHVS and CDR2 FQNEAQ. The CDR3 sequence: CASSLYYNEQFF. Here the CDR3 DNA reads TGTGCCAGCAGCCTCTATTACAATGAGCAGTTCTTC.

This clonotype occurred a few times. V usage is TRBV4-2 and J usage is TRBJ1-3; 7 bases are a match to TRBD1. V dropped 2 bases and J dropped 0; count of bases not matched to a gene: 4. From germline, CDR1 is LGHNA and CDR2 YNFKEQ. The CDR3 covers 16 residues. CDR3: CASSQITGVSGNTIYF. Written as DNA, the CDR3 is TGTGCCAGCAGCCAAATAACAGGGGTCTCTGGAAACACCATATATTTT.

The chain employs TRBV12-3 or TRBV12-4 and TRBJ1-4; D may be TRBD1 (6 bases). V lost 1 base to trimming and J lost 5 bases, with 14 bases between them. The CDR3 is 16 residues long. CDR3 residues: CASSLGLTGTNEKLFF. CDR3 DNA: TGTGCCAGCAGTTTAGGGCTAACAGGGACAAATGAAAAACTGTTTTTT.

This clonotype has a handful of counts. The V gene is TRBV7-2, the J gene TRBJ1-1, with no clear D. The V end lost 5 bases, the J end lost 0 bases, and 10 bases lay between the germline ends. The CDR3 contains 14 residues. In germline, CDR1 is SGHTA, CDR2 FQGNSA. CDR3 sequence reads: CASSPHQMNTEAFF. The CDR3 DNA follows: TGTGCCAGCAGCCCACATCAGATGAACACTGAAGCTTTCTTT. Drawing the rest from reference TRBV7-2 and TRBJ1-1, the complete variable domain is GAGVSQSPSNKVTEKGKDVELRCDPISGHTALYWYRQSLGQGLEFLIYFQGNSAPDKSGLPSDRFSAERTGGSVSTLTIQRTQQEDSAVYLCASSPHQMNTEAFFGQGTRLTVV.

The sample holds many counts of this clonotype. CDR3 loop: CASSFPDSGVGDTQYF. CDR3 DNA sequence: TGTGCCAGCAGTTTCCCCGACAGCGGGGTAGGAGATACGCAGTATTTT. The rearrangement uses TRBV6-5 and TRBJ2-3; 7 bases fit TRBD2. CDR1 is MNHEY and CDR2 is SVGAGI in the germline V gene. The CDR3 loop spans 16 amino acids. J was trimmed by 5 bases and V by 4 bases; bases with no gene match: 12.

CDR3 DNA sequence: TGCAGTGCCACCGGGGGGCCGTGGGCAGATACGCAGTATTTT. This codes for CSATGGPWADTQYF. The chain links TRBV20-1 to TRBJ2-3; tentatively, D is TRBD2 (7 bases). With 6 bases removed from V and 4 bases from J, the gap between germline ends came to 17 bases. This CDR3 contains 14 residues. Germline-derived CDR1 and CDR2 are DFQATT and SNEGSKA (reference sequence).

The chain couples TRBV7-9 to TRBJ2-3; 10 bases fit TRBD1. The germline V gene has CDR1 SEHNR and CDR2 FQNEAQ (reference sequence). CDR3 size: 15 residues. V trimming: 5 bases; J trimming: 4 bases; junction bases outside the gene matches: 6. For the CDR3, the DNA is TGTGCCAGCAGCACGACAGGGGGCGCATCAGATACGCAGTATTTT. It specifies CASSTTGGASDTQYF.

This clonotype was seen a handful of times. The chain couples TRBV7-6 to TRBJ1-3; 7 positions agree with TRBD1. V shed 5 bases, J shed 4 bases, and the junction held 11 bases outside the gene matches. The CDR3 sequence is 16 residues long. CDR1 SGHVS and CDR2 FNYEAQ come from the germline V gene. CDR3 DNA sequence: TGTGCCAGCAGCCCCAGGGGGGGCGATTCCGGAAACACCATATATTTT. Its translation is CASSPRGGDSGNTIYF.

The rearrangement joins TRBV7-3 to TRBJ2-3, with D uncertain. CDR3 length: 16 amino acids. Germline V gene sequence: CDR1 SGHTA, CDR2 FQGTGA. The V and J ends lost 2 bases and 0 bases respectively, with 12 bases between them. The CDR3 DNA follows: TGTGCCAGCAGCTTATCGCGACTTACGAGCACAGATACGCAGTATTTT. Its protein product is CASSLSRLTSTDTQYF.

This clonotype was detected only a few times. J is TRBJ1-1 and V is TRBV27; D perhaps matches TRBD1 (5 bases). The CDR3 extends over 12 amino acids. V was cut by 0 bases and J by 10 bases, with 9 bases left in between. Per the germline V gene, CDR1 is MNHEY and CDR2 is SMNVEV (reference sequence). CDR3 in amino acids: CASSLSGGVAFF. In nucleotides, the CDR3 is TGTGCCAGCAGTTTATCCGGGGGGGTAGCTTTCTTT.

This clonotype was detected a few times. V and J are TRBV5-1 and TRBJ2-7; 10 bases line up with TRBD1. V lost 2 bases and J lost 2; bases outside the gene matches: 4. Germline V CDR1 and CDR2: SGHRS, YFSETQ. This CDR3 has 15 residues. The CDR3 loop is CASSFGTGVTYEQYF. The CDR3 DNA is TGCGCCAGCAGCTTCGGGACAGGGGTTACCTACGAGCAGTACTTC.